The next 9 T cell receptor beta chains were all read from a single sample in a study of response to subunit inactivated influenza vaccine (dated by TCRdb to 2016 to 2019). Libraries came from RT-PCR. The reads were generated on an Illumina HiSeq 2500. TCRdb trimmed public reads at Q25 via fastp, called clones via MiXCR and kept in-frame beta chains. Each entry is one CDR3 protein sequence, shown with its most common DNA and genes. Present in this sample are just over 300,000 distinct CDR3 sequences, approximately 20% of which were seen just once. The top ten hold 10% of the sample. Sequenced material: PBMCs from blood, taken approximately 22 months after vaccination. These receptors were obtained from a man aged 50 to 69 who received an inactivated influenza vaccine. Donor details come from another sample of the same person, matched by shared clones.

The chain carries TRBV12-3 or TRBV12-4 and TRBJ2-5; the D gene could be TRBD1 or TRBD2 (5 bases each). The CDR3 extends over 15 amino acids. V gave up 6 bases and J gave up 2 bases, with 16 bases separating them. In nucleotides, the CDR3 is TGTGCCAGCAGCCCCCCGGGGACCAGGCAAGAGACCCAGTACTTC. Translated: CASSPPGTRQETQYF.

This clonotype was seen more than once but under ten times. The J gene is TRBJ1-2, the V gene TRBV7-2; no definite D call. Trimming removed 3 bases from V and 8 bases from J, with 10 bases in between. The CDR3 has 12 residues. Germline lookup yields CDR1 SGHTA and CDR2 FQGNSA. DNA of the CDR3: TGTGCCAGCAGCTTGGCCGTTGGCGGCTACACCTTC. Its protein product is CASSLAVGGYTF.

This clonotype showed up just once. The rearrangement links TRBV7-9 to TRBJ2-3, with no clear D. Per germline, CDR1 SEHNR and CDR2 FQNEAQ (reference sequence). Trimming left V 3 bases short and J 4 bases short, with 20 bases between. The CDR3 runs to 17 residues. The CDR3 reads CASSFVGQEWRSDTQYF. The CDR3 nucleotides are TGTGCCAGCAGCTTTGTAGGGCAGGAGTGGCGGTCAGATACGCAGTATTTT. Together with reference TRBV7-9 and TRBJ2-3, the CDR3 gives the full variable domain: DTGVSQNPRHKITKRGQNVTFRCDPISEHNRLYWYRQTLGQGPEFLTYFQNEAQLEKSRLLSDRFSAERPKGSFSTLEIQRTEQGDSAMYLCASSFVGQEWRSDTQYFGPGTRLTVL.

The chain combines TRBV6-5 with TRBJ2-1; 10 bases agree with TRBD2. The CDR3 totals 17 residues. Losses at the gene ends were 2 bases for V and 6 bases for J; bases not matched to a gene: 10. The germline gives CDR1 MNHEY, CDR2 SVGAGI. CDR3 coding DNA: TGTGCCAGCAGTTACGCCTTCAGGACTAGCGGACTCAATGAGCAGTTCTTC. Its protein product is CASSYAFRTSGLNEQFF.

This clonotype was recorded at least ten times. This chain's CDR3 is CASMQSVSNEQFF. The CDR3 DNA follows: TGTGCCAGCATGCAATCGGTTAGCAATGAGCAGTTCTTC. V usage is TRBV12-3 or TRBV12-4 and J usage is TRBJ2-1, with D unclear. V lost 7 bases, J lost 6 bases, and 13 bases lay in between. This CDR3 is 13 amino acids long.

V gene TRBV19 combines with J gene TRBJ1-6; no clear D gene. Germline V gene sequence: CDR1 LNHDA, CDR2 SQIVND (reference sequence). The CDR3 runs to 14 residues. Trimming pared 9 bases from V and 5 bases from J, leaving 14 bases between. The CDR3 sequence is CASNSVRNNSPLHF. DNA of the CDR3: TGTGCCAGCAATTCGGTCCGGAATAATTCACCCCTCCACTTT.

This clonotype showed up just a few times. This chain connects TRBV4-2 to TRBJ2-5; no firm D call. V shed 0 bases and J shed 5 bases, with 13 bases lying between them. The CDR3 length is 15 residues. The V gene's germline CDR1 is LGHNA and CDR2 YNFKEQ. The CDR3 nucleotides are TGTGCCAGCAGCCAAGATTTACTCGCCCGGGAGACCCAGTACTTC. Encoded protein: CASSQDLLARETQYF.

This clonotype was recorded at least ten times. This chain links TRBV29-1 with TRBJ1-1; 8 nucleotides align to TRBD1. The CDR3 is 11 residues long. J gave up 5 bases and V 6 bases, and 2 bases lay outside the gene matches. Germline values: CDR1 SQVTM, CDR2 ANQGSEA. The CDR3 protein is CSVDRGTEAFF. DNA for the CDR3: TGCAGCGTCGACAGGGGAACTGAAGCTTTCTTT.

This clonotype occurred a few times. The DNA of the CDR3 is TGTGCCTGGAGTTGGGGCCCACAGGGGAATGAAAAACTGTTTTTT. As protein: CAWSWGPQGNEKLFF. V is TRBV30 and J is TRBJ1-4, with 7 bases aligning to TRBD1. CDR1 and CDR2 from the germline V gene are GTSNPN and SVGIG (reference sequence). Germline trimming cut 2 bases from V and 5 bases from J; bases unmatched to any gene: 8. The CDR3 spans 15 residues.